This T cell receptor beta chain derives from a study of identical twins. Germline V gene lookup returns CDR1 SEHNR and CDR2 FQNEAQ (reference sequence). Trimming cost V 5 bases and J 4 bases; bases outside gene matches: 7. This CDR3 is built from 16 residues. Template switching added a universal primer binding site, and final cDNA carried unique molecular identifiers. Using its own MiXCR run on the 5' RACE reads, TCRdb lists one record per CDR3 protein. The sample has 450,000 to 500,000 distinct CDR3 sequences, 13% to 15% seen once; the top ten hold approximately 1%. Of note for this clonotype: Antigen unknown.

Regarding the study as a whole: Researchers reported weaker excess twin sharing in beta out-of-frame sequences. Analyses of zero insertions could, in part, be confounded by invariant MAIT and iNKT cells.

The sample was also reused in another study, on yellow fever vaccine responses in identical twins.

This chain links TRBV7-9 with TRBJ2-3; 12 nucleotides match TRBD1. The receptor was derived from a woman younger than 30 in good health. Specimen: CD4+ T cells sorted from blood. CDR3 residues: CASSPAGQGASDTQYF. The DNA for the CDR3 is TGTGCCAGCAGCCCAGCGGGACAGGGGGCCTCAGATACGCAGTATTTT.